Shown below are 9 T cell receptor beta chains from a single sample sequenced in a study of T cells in Graves' hyperthyroidism and ophthalmopathy. RNA transcripts gave rise to amplified TCR beta CDR3 regions. In the first-round RT-PCR of the TCR CDR3, the HTBI primer set was used. TCRdb recomputed calls from the multiplex PCR reads with MiXCR, one row per CDR3 protein. Of around 350,000 distinct CDR3 sequences in the sample, about 18% were seen once. The sample taken for sequencing was blood. The receptor source for this set is a woman aged 18-30 years with Graves' hyperthyroidism.

This clonotype was observed many times. The rearrangement links TRBV30 to TRBJ1-2; TRBD1 aligns across 9 bases. Germline assignment: CDR1 GTSNPN and CDR2 SVGIG (reference sequence). The CDR3 runs 14 residues. CDR3 amino acids: CATARDRVNYGYTF. CDR3 nucleotides: TGTGCAACCGCCCGGGACAGGGTTAACTATGGCTACACCTTC.

The table lists this clonotype with a few counts. The chain links TRBV29-1 to TRBJ2-5; a weak D match, TRBD1 (6 bases). The V and J ends lost 4 bases and 2 bases respectively, with 14 bases between them. The germline V gene encodes CDR1 SQVTM and CDR2 ANQGSEA. CDR3 size: 14 residues. CDR3 protein: CSVVPGDLQETQYF. As DNA, the CDR3 is TGCAGCGTTGTTCCAGGGGACCTTCAAGAGACCCAGTACTTC.

V gene TRBV12-3 or TRBV12-4 combines with J gene TRBJ1-6; TRBD1 agrees at 7 bases. The V gene end was trimmed by 8 bases and the J gene end by 6 bases; junction bases not matched to a gene: 7. There are 14 residues in the CDR3. The CDR3 nucleotides are TGTGCCAGCTCCACAGGGGCTCGTAATTCACCCCTCCACTTT. Encoded protein: CASSTGARNSPLHF.

This clonotype was recorded at least ten times. The rearrangement uses TRBV2 and TRBJ2-2; 8 nucleotides line up with TRBD2. CDR3 length: 17 residues. J gave up 7 bases and V 6 bases, and 16 bases lay outside the gene matches. Germline lookup yields CDR1 SNHLY and CDR2 FYNNEI. The CDR3 protein is CASRPHLAGGSIGELFF. For the CDR3, the DNA is TGTGCCAGCAGGCCCCACCTGGCGGGGGGTTCCATCGGGGAGCTGTTTTTT.

This clonotype was seen repeatedly, ten times or more. V and J are TRBV30 and TRBJ1-5; no reliable D call. Germline assignment: CDR1 GTSNPN and CDR2 SVGIG (reference sequence). CDR3 length equals 15 residues. The ends were cut back, 2 bases at V and 7 bases at J, with 18 bases in the middle. CDR3 coding DNA: TGTGCCTGGAGTACTTCGGGGTTCGGATGGCAGCCCCAGCATTTT. It yields the protein CAWSTSGFGWQPQHF.

This clonotype was picked up many times. This chain joins TRBV12-3 or TRBV12-4 and TRBJ2-2; tentative D call: TRBD2 (5 bases). Trimming shortened V by 6 bases and J by 4 bases, and 9 bases separated the two germline ends. There are 13 residues in the CDR3. DNA for the CDR3: TGTGCCAGCAGCTTAACTAGCACCGGGGAGCTGTTTTTT. Its protein product is CASSLTSTGELFF.

The chain employs TRBV12-3 or TRBV12-4 and TRBJ1-1, with 7 bases aligning to TRBD1. V was clipped by 7 bases and J by 1 base; unmatched bases: 6. The CDR3 has 14 amino acids. CDR3 sequence reads: CASKRQGENTEAFF. Written as DNA, the CDR3 is TGTGCCAGCAAACGACAGGGTGAGAACACTGAAGCTTTCTTT.

The J gene is TRBJ1-5, the V gene TRBV6-5; tentative D call: TRBD1 (6 bases). Per the germline V gene, CDR1 is MNHEY and CDR2 is SVGAGI. This CDR3 spans 16 amino acids. The V gene lost 2 bases and the J gene lost 8 bases, with 19 bases spanning the gap. Here the CDR3 DNA reads TGTGCCAGCAGTTACGGGCGACAGGTGGGGGGTGAGCCCCAGCATTTT. Protein sequence: CASSYGRQVGGEPQHF.

V gene TRBV11-3 combines with J gene TRBJ2-3; D is uncertain. The CDR3 spans 14 residues. Germline values: CDR1 SGHNT, CDR2 YENEEA. V was clipped by 3 bases and J by 2 bases, with 9 bases between them. In DNA form, the CDR3 reads TGTGCCAGCAGCTTCGGTGGGAACACAGATACGCAGTATTTT. This encodes CASSFGGNTDTQYF.